The sequence of this T cell receptor (beta chain) was determined in a study of cytomegalovirus exposure and HLA in healthy donors. Generated by immunoSEQ multiplex PCR, the TCRdb table keeps only in-frame clones and is missing some. The sample yields roughly 60,000 clones, around nine tenths seen once. This clone has just one count. The antigen is unknown. Findings and limits, study-wide: It was confirmed in vitro that three of the CMV-associated chains were specific for CMV antigens. In a later analysis, first-cohort TCR clusters were found to tend to co-occur in the 130 or so validation repertoires. Associated with cytomegalovirus, according to the listing, were 150 to 200 TCR beta chains.

The CDR3 length is 15 residues. The junction had 4 bases not matched to a gene; V was cut back by 6 bases and J by 6 bases. In germline, CDR1 is LNHDA, CDR2 SQIVND (reference sequence). The donors were in the 120-subject validation cohort; that cohort was separate from the approximately 670-subject first cohort. Specimen: PBMCs. The genes are TRBV19 and TRBJ2-2; TRBD2 agrees at 13 bases. The TCR originated in a woman aged 25 to 39 in good health and CMV-seronegative. The CDR3 DNA reads as TGTGCCAGTAGAAGACTAGCGGGAGGTCCCGGGGAGCTGTTTTTT. Translation gives CASRRLAGGPGELFF.